The 24 T cell receptor beta chains listed next were all sequenced from one sample in a study of cytomegalovirus exposure and HLA in healthy donors. The study ran its PCR with 60 Vbeta and 13 Jbeta primers. This table comes from immunoSEQ multiplex PCR, and its TCRdb copy is limited to in-frame clones, with some not included. The sample carries 180,000 or so clones, 70% to 80% recorded once. Sequenced: PBMCs. The receptors were sampled from a man younger than 30 in good health and CMV-seronegative.

The V call is TRBV30, the J call TRBJ1-5, with D possibly TRBD1 on 6 matching bases. The germline CDR1 and CDR2 sequences are GTSNPN and SVGIG (reference sequence). Trimming left V 2 bases short and J 0 bases short, with 11 bases between. The CDR3 length is 15 residues. DNA of the CDR3: TGTGCCTGGAGTAAGGGGGGGAATAGCAATCAGCCCCAGCATTTT. Encoded protein: CAWSKGGNSNQPQHF.

This clone was counted a few times. This rearrangement joins TRBV21-1 to TRBJ2-4; TRBD1 is the table's D call and was not checked against the DNA. TRBV21-1 is marked as a pseudogene. The CDR3 consists of 16 residues. The CDR3 DNA reads TGTGCCAGCAGCACCTGGACAGGGATTCCCAAAAACATTCAGTACTTC. Protein product: CASSTWTGIPKNIQYF.

In DNA, the CDR3 is TGCGCCAGCAGCTTGGCCGGGACTAGCGACACAGATACGCAGTATTTT. This encodes CASSLAGTSDTDTQYF. The rearrangement uses TRBV5-1 and TRBJ2-3; 10 bases map to TRBD2. Germline lookup yields CDR1 SGHRS and CDR2 YFSETQ. Trimming took 0 bases from V and 2 from J; bases not matched to a gene: 3. This CDR3 is built from 16 residues.

The V and J genes are TRBV27 and TRBJ1-5; tentatively, D is TRBD1 (5 bases). Per germline, CDR1 MNHEY and CDR2 SMNVEV (reference sequence). CDR3 length: 14 amino acids. Trimming left V 3 bases short and J 7 bases short, with 13 bases between. The CDR3 sequence: CASSFRAGRQPQHF. Here the CDR3 DNA reads TGTGCCAGCAGTTTTAGGGCAGGGCGGCAGCCCCAGCATTTT.

V is TRBV3-2 and J is TRBJ2-7; TRBD1 is the table's D call and was not checked against the DNA. TRBV3-2 is a pseudogene segment. The CDR3 spans 9 residues. The CDR3 sequence is CASPDLEYF. DNA of the CDR3: TGTGCCAGCCCAGATCTCGAGTACTTC.

The chain links TRBV2 to TRBJ2-7; D not certain. Germline V gene data show CDR1 as SNHLY and CDR2 as FYNNEI. V gave up 3 bases and J gave up 5 bases, with 14 bases separating them. The length of the CDR3 is 14 residues. Here the CDR3 DNA reads TGTGCCAGCAGTGAGTTTCTAGGCTTGGACGAGCAGTACTTC. This encodes CASSEFLGLDEQYF.

The V gene is TRBV7-6, the J gene TRBJ2-2; TRBD2 aligns across 12 bases. Losses at the gene ends were 2 bases for V and 1 base for J; bases not matched to a gene: 2. The CDR3 spans 17 residues. Germline-derived CDR1 and CDR2 are SGHVS and FNYEAQ. The CDR3 coding sequence is TGTGCCAGCAGCTTACGGACTAGCGGGATGAACACCGGGGAGCTGTTTTTT. Translating gives CASSLRTSGMNTGELFF.

J is TRBJ1-6 and V is TRBV11-2; TRBD1 matches 7 bases. The CDR3 is made up of 14 amino acids. J lost 8 bases, V lost 3 bases, and 4 bases had no gene match. The germline gives CDR1 SGHAT, CDR2 FQNNGV. The CDR3: CASSLGTDHSPLHF. The CDR3 DNA is TGTGCCAGCAGCTTGGGGACAGATCATTCACCCCTCCACTTT.

The chain combines TRBV19 with TRBJ2-3; 9 nucleotides agree with TRBD2. Germline-derived CDR1 and CDR2 are LNHDA and SQIVND (reference sequence). The V segment lost 9 bases and the J segment 1 base; nucleotides outside the gene matches: 8. There are 15 residues in the CDR3. This chain's CDR3 is CASRGASGGTDTQYF. CDR3 bases: TGTGCCAGCCGGGGCGCTAGCGGGGGCACAGATACGCAGTATTTT.

The chain employs TRBV11-2 and TRBJ2-1, with D perhaps TRBD1 (5 bases). The V end was cut by 7 bases, the J end by 2 bases, with 18 bases between. CDR1 SGHAT and CDR2 FQNNGV come from the germline V gene. The CDR3 runs 16 residues. The CDR3 loop reads CASNPTQGLAYNEQFF. CDR3 DNA sequence: TGTGCCAGCAATCCAACTCAGGGTTTGGCCTACAATGAGCAGTTCTTC.

This clone has only a few counts. The chain is built from TRBV4-3 and TRBJ2-7, with 7 positions matching TRBD2. The V and J ends lost 0 bases and 4 bases, in that order; junction bases with no gene match: 6. CDR3 length equals 15 residues. From germline, CDR1 is LGHNA and CDR2 YSLEER. In nucleotides, the CDR3 is TGCGCCAGCAGCCAAGAGAGGGAGGGGCTATACGAGCAGTACTTC. Protein sequence: CASSQEREGLYEQYF.

There are a few counts of this clone. The chain uses TRBV2 and TRBJ1-3; TRBD1 aligns across 9 bases. This CDR3 has 15 residues. Germline CDR1 SNHLY, CDR2 FYNNEI. Losses at the gene ends were 8 bases for V and 2 bases for J; bases not matched to a gene: 7. The CDR3 protein is CASRGQGGAGNTIYF. In DNA form, the CDR3 reads TGTGCCAGCCGGGGACAGGGAGGGGCTGGAAACACCATATATTTT.

This chain joins TRBV19 and TRBJ1-4; tentative D call: TRBD1 (5 bases). The CDR3 loop spans 13 amino acids. Per the germline V gene, CDR1 is LNHDA and CDR2 is SQIVND (reference sequence). With 7 bases removed from V and 7 bases from J, the gap between germline ends came to 13 bases. The CDR3 coding sequence is TGTGCCAGTAAAAGTACGGGGGGTGAAAAACTGTTTTTT. Translated, it gives CASKSTGGEKLFF.

This clone showed up just a few times. The rearrangement links TRBV10-3 to TRBJ2-3; D might be TRBD1 (5 bases). From germline, CDR1 is ENHRY and CDR2 SYGVKD. The ends were cut back, 2 bases at V and 2 bases at J, with 20 bases in the middle. This CDR3 has 18 amino acids. CDR3 protein: CAISEAPSDRSNTDTQYF. CDR3 DNA sequence: TGTGCCATCAGTGAGGCTCCTTCAGACAGATCTAACACAGATACGCAGTATTTT.

The chain employs TRBV15 and TRBJ2-5; TRBD2 agrees at 12 bases. V lost 3 bases to trimming and J lost 5 bases; unmatched junction nucleotides: 4. Germline V lookup: CDR1 LNHNV, CDR2 YYDKDF (reference sequence). This CDR3 contains 15 residues. In DNA form, the CDR3 reads TGTGCCACCAGCAGTCTAGCGGGGGGGTTGGAGACCCAGTACTTC. This sequence encodes CATSSLAGGLETQYF.

The V and J genes are TRBV12-2 and TRBJ2-7; the D segment call TRBD1 is taken from the table without a DNA check. TRBV12-2 is a recognized pseudogene. The CDR3 has 13 residues. The CDR3 region has the DNA TGTGCAAGTCGCGTTCCCGCACACTACGAGCAGTACTTC. It translates to CASRVPAHYEQYF.

The CDR3 region has the DNA TGTGCCAGCAGTCTTACGGGGGACTCCTACAATGAGCAGTTCTTC. Protein sequence: CASSLTGDSYNEQFF. The genes are TRBV6-4 and TRBJ2-1; possible D gene TRBD2, 6 bases. The CDR3 has 15 residues. Looked up from germline, CDR1 is MRHNA and CDR2 is SNTAGT. V was shortened by 5 bases and J by 0 bases, with 11 bases between the two germline ends.

A few counts support this clone. The chain recombines TRBV6-5 with TRBJ1-1; D is uncertain. Germline CDR1 MNHEY, CDR2 SVGAGI. Trimming left V 7 bases short and J 4 bases short, with 10 bases between. This CDR3 spans 12 amino acids. The CDR3 loop is CASMRGFTEAFF. The CDR3 region has the DNA TGTGCCAGCATGCGGGGTTTCACTGAAGCTTTCTTT.

The chain joins TRBV5-4 to TRBJ1-2; D unclear. The V end lost 1 base, the J end lost 1 base, and 8 bases lay between the germline ends. Per the germline V gene, CDR1 is SGHNT and CDR2 is YYREEE (reference sequence). CDR3 length equals 14 residues. DNA for the CDR3: TGTGCCAGCAGCTTGTGGTCAGATAACTATGGCTACACCTTC. Amino acids: CASSLWSDNYGYTF.

This chain connects TRBV5-6 to TRBJ2-2; no firm D call. The V gene lost 1 base and the J gene lost 0 bases, with 4 bases spanning the gap. Per germline, CDR1 SGHDT and CDR2 YYEEEE. The CDR3 runs to 14 residues. The CDR3 bases are TGTGCCAGCAGCTTGACACCGAACACCGGGGAGCTGTTTTTT. As protein: CASSLTPNTGELFF.

The gene calls are TRBV5-1 and TRBJ1-2, with D maybe TRBD1 (6 bases). V lost 6 bases and J lost 1, with 10 bases in between. The CDR3 has 13 amino acids. CDR1 and CDR2 (germline): SGHRS, YFSETQ. CDR3 in DNA: TGCGCCAGCATGACAGGAGATAACTATGGCTACACCTTC. This codes for CASMTGDNYGYTF.

The chain is built from TRBV14 and TRBJ2-1; 11 bases align to TRBD2. J gave up 8 bases and V 1 base, and 10 bases lay outside the gene matches. Looked up from germline, CDR1 is SGHDN and CDR2 is FVKESK. This CDR3 region has 17 residues. The DNA for the CDR3 is TGTGCCAGCAGCCAAGGACTAGCGGGAAGTTTAATGGATGAGCAGTTCTTC. Protein: CASSQGLAGSLMDEQFF.

The chain combines TRBV2 with TRBJ2-2; 12 bases are a match to TRBD2. The CDR3 runs to 17 residues. Germline assignment: CDR1 SNHLY and CDR2 FYNNEI. The J segment lost 5 bases and the V segment lost 3 bases, leaving 7 bases of the junction unmatched. CDR3 DNA sequence: TGTGCCAGCAGTGATCGACTAGCGGGAGTGAGGACCGGGGAGCTGTTTTTT. The encoded protein is CASSDRLAGVRTGELFF.

The chain combines TRBV2 with TRBJ2-5, with TRBD2 identical over 11 bases. CDR1 is SNHLY, CDR2 FYNNEI, per germline. The CDR3 extends over 16 amino acids. V lost 6 bases to trimming and J lost 1 base; unmatched junction nucleotides: 7. The CDR3 DNA follows: TGTGCCAGCAGAGCCGGGACTAGCGGACCCCAAGAGACCCAGTACTTC. The encoded protein is CASRAGTSGPQETQYF. The complete variable domain, with remaining parts taken from reference TRBV2 and TRBJ2-5, reads EPEVTQTPSHQVTQMGQEVILRCVPISNHLYFYWYRQILGQKVEFLVSFYNNEISEKSEIFDDQFSVERPDGSNFTLKIRSTKLEDSAMYFCASRAGTSGPQETQYFGPGTRLLVL.